Listed below are T cell receptor beta chains from one sample, sequenced in a study of T cell changes during pregnancy in multiple sclerosis. Clones were sequenced by immunoSEQ multiplex PCR, and TCRdb holds only the in-frame ones, with some missing. Here the sample spans about 49,000 clones, 90% being singletons. The specimen was peripheral blood, collected after pregnancy. These receptors all come from a female donor in good health, enrolled as a control in a pregnancy study. Each CDR3 is given with its conserved first and last residue. The D gene is left open where the match is weak. Some rows have no size entry. The others give once, few or many, or a class for an expanded clone.

j_call v_call d_call clone_size cdr3_nt cdr3_aa
TRBJ1-5 TRBV7-3 NA once TGTGCCAGCAGCTTATCCGGGAATCAGCCCCAGCATTTT CASSLSGNQPQHF
TRBJ1-3 TRBV11-3 TRBD1 few TGTGCCAGCAGCTCCTCGGGACAGAGGTCCGGAAACACCATATATTTT CASSSSGQRSGNTIYF
TRBJ1-2 TRBV7-9 TRBD1 NA TGTGCCAGCAGCTTAGCAGGGGGCCGGGGCTACACCTTC CASSLAGGRGYTF
TRBJ2-1 TRBV19 NA NA TGTGCCAGTAGTATAGTGACAGGCCGCTCCTACAATGAGCAGTTCTTC CASSIVTGRSYNEQFF
TRBJ2-5 TRBV5-4 TRBD1 NA TGTGCCAGCAGTCGACAGGGGGCAGAGGAGACCCAGTACTTC CASSRQGAEETQYF
TRBJ2-7 TRBV28 NA NA TGTGCCAGCAGTTTTGCGGGTTCGAGCCACGAGCAGTACTTC CASSFAGSSHEQYF
TRBJ2-1 TRBV2 NA few TGTGCCAGCAGTGTAGAACGAGACAATGAGCAGTTCTTC CASSVERDNEQFF
TRBJ2-7 TRBV7-6 TRBD2 NA TGTGCCAGCAGCTTAGGCGGGACTAGCGGGAGTTACGAGCAGTACTTC CASSLGGTSGSYEQYF
TRBJ1-2 TRBV29-1 TRBD1 NA TGCAGCGTTGGTGGGGGACAGGGTGCTTCTGGCTACACCTTC CSVGGGQGASGYTF
TRBJ2-5 TRBV5-6 TRBD2 NA TGTGCCAGCAGCTTGTTTTCTAGCGGGAAACCCCAAGAGACCCAGTACTTC CASSLFSSGKPQETQYF
TRBJ1-3 TRBV12-5 NA NA TGTGCTAGTGGTTACTTGTACCACACCATATATTTT CASGYLYHTIYF
TRBJ2-5 TRBV5-1 NA NA TGCGCCAGCAGCTCTCAGGGTTTCCAAGAGACCCAGTACTTC CASSSQGFQETQYF
TRBJ1-2 TRBV6-1 NA NA TGTGCCAGCACCAGCAGGGCTATAAACTATGGCTACACCTTC CASTSRAINYGYTF
TRBJ1-2 TRBV7-9 NA NA TGTGCCAGCAGCCCGGGAGGTATGAGTGACTATGGCTACACCTTC CASSPGGMSDYGYTF
TRBJ2-7 TRBV6-1 NA NA TGTGCCAGCACCAAATTTCCCTACGAGCAGTACTTC CASTKFPYEQYF
TRBJ2-7 TRBV5-1 TRBD2 NA TGCGCCAGCAGCTTGGGTAGCGGGAGGTACGAGCAGTACTTC CASSLGSGRYEQYF
TRBJ2-5 TRBV28 NA once TGTGCCAGCAGTCTACGGACAGAGCCCACTCAAGAGACCCAGTACTTC CASSLRTEPTQETQYF
TRBJ1-1 TRBV2 NA NA TGTGCCAGCAGTGACACAAACAGAGTTGAAGCTTTCTTT CASSDTNRVEAFF
TRBJ1-2 TRBV4-1 TRBD1 NA TGCGCCAGCAGCCATTTGGGACAGGGGCCCTCCTATGGCTACACCTTC CASSHLGQGPSYGYTF
TRBJ1-1 TRBV6-6 NA NA TGTGCCAGCAGAACCGCCGGAGATACTGAAGCTTTCTTT CASRTAGDTEAFF
TRBJ1-2 TRBV4-3 NA NA TGCGCCAGCAGCCAAGATCTCCCGGCCAGGGGTAGGGTTGGCTACACCTTC CASSQDLPARGRVGYTF
TRBJ2-7 TRBV18 NA NA TGTGCCAGCTCACCTTACGGGTCTATTTCCTACGAGCAGTACTTC CASSPYGSISYEQYF
TRBJ2-3 TRBV7-3 NA NA TGTGCCAGCAGCTATATGGGAGCAGATACGCAGTATTTT CASSYMGADTQYF
TRBJ2-5 TRBV7-7 NA NA TGTGCCAGCAGCAAGGGACACCTGCTTGAGGAGACCCAGTACTTC CASSKGHLLEETQYF
TRBJ1-5 TRBV6-1 TRBD1 NA TGTGCCAGCAGTGCTTCCCAGGGGGTTTTACAGCCCCAGCATTTT CASSASQGVLQPQHF
TRBJ1-2 TRBV7-9 NA NA TGTGCCAGCAGCTTAGGCGGGGAAACCTATGGCTACACCTTC CASSLGGETYGYTF
TRBJ2-3 TRBV5-1 NA once TGCGCCAGCAGCCCAACCCTATTAGGGGGCACAGATACGCAGTATTTT CASSPTLLGGTDTQYF
TRBJ2-3 TRBV7-3 NA NA TGTGCCAGCAGCCCCAGGGCCACAGATACGCAGTATTTT CASSPRATDTQYF
TRBJ1-5 TRBV18 NA NA TGTGCCAGCTCAAACGACAGAAATCAGCCCCAGCATTTT CASSNDRNQPQHF
TRBJ2-1 TRBV14 TRBD2 NA TGTGCCAGCAGCCCTAGCGGGAAGACCCTTAGGGAGTTCTTC CASSPSGKTLREFF
TRBJ2-2 TRBV6-5 TRBD2 NA TGTGCCAGCAGGCGAGCGGGGCGGCCCACCGGGGAGCTGTTTTTT CASRRAGRPTGELFF
TRBJ2-7 TRBV7-9 NA NA TGTGCCAGCAGCTTATCCACAGGGTTCGATTCCTACGAGCAGTACTTC CASSLSTGFDSYEQYF
TRBJ1-1 TRBV18 TRBD1 NA TGTGCCAGCTCCCCCGGGACAGGCCTCAACACTGAAGCTTTCTTT CASSPGTGLNTEAFF